This entry concerns a single T cell receptor (beta chain). Its antigen has not been determined. The input lacks base qualities; no much larger clone sits a single base away. Separate from the approximately 700-subject first cohort, the validation cohort of around 130 subjects was the group to which the donors belonged. The data are from a study of cytomegalovirus exposure and HLA in healthy donors (dated by TCRdb to 2016 to 2017). With respect to the entire study: The 500 to 800 repertoires of the first cohort and the 120 validation repertoires were produced on the same platform, according to a later analysis. The study aimed to test whether signatures of past pathogen exposure could be identified by cataloging public T cell receptors. A separate validation cohort of over a hundred different subjects was used in addition to the approximately 700-subject first cohort. High-throughput TCR immunosequencing, statistical association of individual TCRs with disease status, and machine learning were combined to predict cytomegalovirus infection status.

Overall study results and their limits: A few of the identified cytomegalovirus-associated TCR beta chains were confirmed in vitro to be specific for cytomegalovirus antigens. A later analysis lacked HLA typing for the validation cohort, so it scored co-occurrence in that cohort across all 110 or so repertoires. It was suggested by the authors that the approach could potentially be generalized to other disease states and immunological phenotypes. While some public TCRs were present in many individuals, most TCR sequences turned up only very rarely across donors. Of the cluster scores, around 95% were above 0 in a later analysis, which found that TCRs clustered in the first cohort also tended to co-occur in the 90 to 150 validation repertoires. Cytomegalovirus status was reported to be diagnosed by the classifier with high specificity and sensitivity in both the original and validation cohorts. A total of 150 to 200 TCR beta chains were listed by the study as associated with cytomegalovirus.

The CDR3 starts with the cysteine, ends with the phenylalanine, and has 15 residues. Just the 45-base CDR3 DNA is kept, in frame starting at base 1. CDR1 SGDLS and CDR2 YYNGEE are derived from the germline V gene. The trim is 0 bases for V and 1 base for J, with a gap of 8 bases between the germline ends. Library preparation was by the immunoSEQ multiplex PCR assay. The authors' pipeline ran thus. To diagnose cytomegalovirus status from the catalog of TCR beta chain sequences, a statistical classification framework was built. In TCRdb, the immuneACCESS table is reduced to in-frame sequences with V and J assigned. These tables do not hold every clone; where another copy was compared, an unresolved V gene accounts for under half, and the others remain unexplained. For V, J and clone size, that table is used; D and trimming come from the DNA. Within this sample are 150,000 to 200,000 clones, with 86% of them counted one time only. Of the sample, around 2.1% falls within the top ten clones.

The clonotype originates from a woman aged 18 to 35 in good health and CMV-seronegative. The specimen was PBMCs. The V gene is TRBV9 and the J gene is TRBJ2-1; a tentative D match to TRBD2 spans 6 bases. The nucleotide sequence reads as follows: TGTGCCAGCAGCGTAGGGGGGGAGTCCTACAATGAGCAGTTCTTC. It specifies CASSVGGESYNEQFF.